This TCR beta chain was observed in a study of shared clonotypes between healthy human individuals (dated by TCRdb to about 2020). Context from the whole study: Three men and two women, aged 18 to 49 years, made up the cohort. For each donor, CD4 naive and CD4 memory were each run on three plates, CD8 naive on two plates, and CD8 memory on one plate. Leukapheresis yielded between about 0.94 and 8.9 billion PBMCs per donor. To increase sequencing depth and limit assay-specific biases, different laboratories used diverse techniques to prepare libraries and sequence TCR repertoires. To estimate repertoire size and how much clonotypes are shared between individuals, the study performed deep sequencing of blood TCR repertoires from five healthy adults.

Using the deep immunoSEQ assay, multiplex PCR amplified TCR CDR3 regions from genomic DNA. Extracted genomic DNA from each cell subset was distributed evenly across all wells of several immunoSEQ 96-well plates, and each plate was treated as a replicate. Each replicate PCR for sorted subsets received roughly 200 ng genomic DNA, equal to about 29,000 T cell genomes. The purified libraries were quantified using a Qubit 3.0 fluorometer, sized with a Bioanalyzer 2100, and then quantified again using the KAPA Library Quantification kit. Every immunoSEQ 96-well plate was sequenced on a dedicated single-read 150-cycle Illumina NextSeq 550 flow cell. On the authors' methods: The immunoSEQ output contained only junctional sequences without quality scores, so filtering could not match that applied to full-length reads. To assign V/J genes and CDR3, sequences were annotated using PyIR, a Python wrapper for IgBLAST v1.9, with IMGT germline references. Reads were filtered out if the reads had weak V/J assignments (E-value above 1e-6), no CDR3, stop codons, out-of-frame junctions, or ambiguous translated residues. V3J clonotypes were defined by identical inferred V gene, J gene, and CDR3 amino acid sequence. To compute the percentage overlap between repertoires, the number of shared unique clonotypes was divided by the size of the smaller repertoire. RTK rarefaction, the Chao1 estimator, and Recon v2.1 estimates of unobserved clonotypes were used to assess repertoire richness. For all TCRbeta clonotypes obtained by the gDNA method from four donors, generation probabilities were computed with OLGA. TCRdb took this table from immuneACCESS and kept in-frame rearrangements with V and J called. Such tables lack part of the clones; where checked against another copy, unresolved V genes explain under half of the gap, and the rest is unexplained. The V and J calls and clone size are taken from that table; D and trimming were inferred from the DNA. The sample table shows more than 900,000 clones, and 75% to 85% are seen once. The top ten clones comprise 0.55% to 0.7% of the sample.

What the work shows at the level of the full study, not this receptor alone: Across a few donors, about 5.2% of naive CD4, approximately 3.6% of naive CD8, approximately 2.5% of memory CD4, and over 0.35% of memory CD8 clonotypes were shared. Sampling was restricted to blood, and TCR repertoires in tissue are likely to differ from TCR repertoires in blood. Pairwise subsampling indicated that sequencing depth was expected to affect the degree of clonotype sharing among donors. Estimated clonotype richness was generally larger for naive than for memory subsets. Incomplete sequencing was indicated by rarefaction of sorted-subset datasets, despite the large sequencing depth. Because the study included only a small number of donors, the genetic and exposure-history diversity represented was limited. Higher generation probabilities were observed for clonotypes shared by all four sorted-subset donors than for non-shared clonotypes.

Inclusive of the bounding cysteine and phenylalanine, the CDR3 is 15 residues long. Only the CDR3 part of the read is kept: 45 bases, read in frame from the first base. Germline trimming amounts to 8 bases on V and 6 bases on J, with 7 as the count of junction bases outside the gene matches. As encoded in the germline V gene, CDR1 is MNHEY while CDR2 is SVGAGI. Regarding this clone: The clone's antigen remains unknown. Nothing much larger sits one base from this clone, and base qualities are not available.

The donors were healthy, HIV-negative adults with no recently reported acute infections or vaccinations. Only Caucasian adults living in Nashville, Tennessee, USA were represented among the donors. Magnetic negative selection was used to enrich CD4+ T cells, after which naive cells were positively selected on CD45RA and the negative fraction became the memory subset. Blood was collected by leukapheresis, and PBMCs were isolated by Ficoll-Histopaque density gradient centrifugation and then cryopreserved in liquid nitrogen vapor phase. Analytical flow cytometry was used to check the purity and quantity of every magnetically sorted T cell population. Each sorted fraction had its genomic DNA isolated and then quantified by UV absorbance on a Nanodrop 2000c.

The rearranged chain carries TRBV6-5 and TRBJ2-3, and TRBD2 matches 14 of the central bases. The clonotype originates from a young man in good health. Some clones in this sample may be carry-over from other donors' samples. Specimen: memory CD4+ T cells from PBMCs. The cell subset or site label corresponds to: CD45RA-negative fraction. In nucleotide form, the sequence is TGTGCCAGCCCTAGGACTAGCGGGAGGCCCGATACGCAGTATTTT. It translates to CASPRTSGRPDTQYF.